This TCR beta chain appears in the sequencing data of a study of cytomegalovirus exposure and HLA in healthy donors. Study context: The same platform as the roughly 670 first-cohort repertoires was used for the 100 to 150 validation repertoires, a later analysis reported. Study results and limitations: Testing in vitro showed a few CMV-associated chains specific for CMV antigens. Researchers counted around 170 TCR beta chains as cytomegalovirus-associated. TCR sequences were mostly rare, though some public TCRs occurred in many donors.

Germline V gene sequence: CDR1 MNHEY, CDR2 SVGAGI. The CDR3 length is 14 residues. TCRdb keeps only in-frame clones here, not all; method: immunoSEQ multiplex PCR. This table has some 83,000 clones, approximately 94% appearing once. Worth noting for this clone: Its cognate antigen is unknown. One base away lies a much larger clone, so this may be a sequencing read error. Other DNA sequences in this specimen translate into the identical CDR3.

The chain couples TRBV6-5 to TRBJ2-2, with a weak D call TRBD1 (5 bases). This receptor was taken from a woman between 18 and 29 years old in good health and CMV-seropositive. Sequenced: PBMCs. The CDR3 DNA sequence: TGTGCTAGCAGTTACGACAGTGGCACCGGGGAGCTGTTTTTT. This gives the protein CASSYDSGTGELFF.